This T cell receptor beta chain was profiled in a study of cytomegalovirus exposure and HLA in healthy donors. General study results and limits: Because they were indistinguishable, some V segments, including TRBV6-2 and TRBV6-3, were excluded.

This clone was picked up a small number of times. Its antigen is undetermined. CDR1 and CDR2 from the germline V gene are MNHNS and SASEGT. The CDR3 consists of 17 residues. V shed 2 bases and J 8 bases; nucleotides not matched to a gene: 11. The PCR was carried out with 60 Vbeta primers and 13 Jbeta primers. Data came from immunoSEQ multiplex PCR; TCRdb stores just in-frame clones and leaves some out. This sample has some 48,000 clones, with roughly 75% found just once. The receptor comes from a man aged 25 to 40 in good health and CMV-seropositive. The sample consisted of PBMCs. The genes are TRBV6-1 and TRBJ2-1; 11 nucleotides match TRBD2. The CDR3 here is CASSEYPGTSGGDEQFF. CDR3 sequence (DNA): TGTGCCAGCAGTGAATATCCGGGCACTAGCGGGGGCGATGAGCAGTTCTTC.